This T cell receptor beta chain emerged from a study of T-cell memory formation after mild COVID-19. Background on the study: Largely donor-specific sequence clusters came from a couple of donors. Notes on the study in general: Contracting CD8+ clones were enriched in EMRA, CD4+ mainly in CM and EM. In second-wave clones peaking day 37, SARS-CoV-2 specificity remained unconfirmed. Day 15 to 85 contractors were CD4/CD8 balanced; later expanders leaned CD4+.

This clonotype was picked up many times. Its specificity is not known. A single record per CDR3 protein comes from TCRdb applying MiXCR to the 5' RACE reads. The table includes 580,000 or so distinct CDR3 sequences, 17% detected once. Trimming cost V 3 bases and J 2 bases; bases outside gene matches: 4. There are 14 residues in the CDR3. Germline values: CDR1 LNHDA, CDR2 SQIVND (reference sequence). This rearrangement joins TRBV19 to TRBJ2-7; TRBD2 aligns across 7 bases. The source of this sequence is an adult woman who had mild COVID-19 (a few samples of this study predate the infection). Cell type and time point are not known. Sequenced: PBMCs or a T cell subset sorted from them (not recorded which). The CDR3 sequence: CASSIQAGPYEQYF. The CDR3 DNA sequence: TGTGCCAGTAGTATCCAAGCGGGGCCCTACGAGCAGTACTTC.